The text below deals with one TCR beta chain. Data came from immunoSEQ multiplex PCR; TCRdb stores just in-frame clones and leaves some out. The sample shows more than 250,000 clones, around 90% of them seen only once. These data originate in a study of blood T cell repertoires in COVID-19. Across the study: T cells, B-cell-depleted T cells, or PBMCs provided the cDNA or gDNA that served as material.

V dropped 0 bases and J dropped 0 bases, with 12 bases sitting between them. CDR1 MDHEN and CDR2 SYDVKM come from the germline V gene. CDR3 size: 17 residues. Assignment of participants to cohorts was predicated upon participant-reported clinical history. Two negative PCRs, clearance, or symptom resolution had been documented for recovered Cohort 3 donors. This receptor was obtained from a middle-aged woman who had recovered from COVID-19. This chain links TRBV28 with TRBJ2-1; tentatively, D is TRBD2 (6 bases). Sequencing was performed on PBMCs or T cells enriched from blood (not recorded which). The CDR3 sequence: CASSLWSRGSSYNEQFF. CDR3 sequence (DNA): TGTGCCAGCAGTTTATGGTCGCGGGGAAGCTCCTACAATGAGCAGTTCTTC.